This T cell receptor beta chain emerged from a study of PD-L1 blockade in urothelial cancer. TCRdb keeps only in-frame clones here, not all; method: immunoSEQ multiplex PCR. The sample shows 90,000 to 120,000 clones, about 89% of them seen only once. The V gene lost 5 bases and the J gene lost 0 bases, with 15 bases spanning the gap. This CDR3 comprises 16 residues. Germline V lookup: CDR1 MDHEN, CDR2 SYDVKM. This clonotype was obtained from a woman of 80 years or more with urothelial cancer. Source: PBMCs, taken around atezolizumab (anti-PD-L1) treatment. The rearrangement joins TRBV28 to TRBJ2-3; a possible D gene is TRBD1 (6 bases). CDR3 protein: CASSAIQGLSTDTQYF. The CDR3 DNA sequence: TGTGCCAGCAGTGCAATTCAGGGGCTTAGCACAGATACGCAGTATTTT.